This T cell receptor beta chain was captured in a study of human T cells and chemical hapten exposure. This clonotype has only a few counts. Each CDR3 protein gets one entry after TCRdb re-called the RACE reads with MiXCR. The sample contains 35,000 to 45,000 distinct CDR3 sequences, around 12% of which appear only once. Sample time point: pre-sensitization, week 0. Treatment of the sample: therapeutic diphenylcyclopropenone sensitization with weekly scalp DPC. Unseparated into fractions, whole blood served as the source from which total RNA was extracted. The V gene's germline CDR1 is SGHRS and CDR2 YFSETQ. The CDR3 loop spans 15 amino acids. V lost 0 bases to trimming and J lost 1 base, with 8 bases between them.

Material: whole blood, obtained in connection with sensitization to the hapten diphenylcyclopropenone (DPC). The V gene is TRBV5-1, the J gene TRBJ1-5; unclear D gene. The receptor was isolated from a woman in her thirties or forties with alopecia areata. Some clones in this sample may be carry-over from other donors' samples. CDR3 residues: CASSLAGGSNQPQHF. In nucleotides, the CDR3 is TGCGCCAGCAGCTTGGCCGGAGGGAGCAATCAGCCCCAGCATTTT.